This TCR beta chain was recovered during a study of T-cell memory formation after mild COVID-19. Across the study: Largely donor-specific sequence clusters came from a couple of donors. Whole-study results and caveats: Whether day 37 second-wave clones are SARS-CoV-2-specific was not confirmed. Some clones that responded turned up in pre-infection memory, which suggests that cross-reactive memory joined in. Among clones contracting day 15 to 85, CD4/CD8 was balanced, whereas later expanders leaned CD4+.

Trimming cost V 2 bases and J 10 bases, with 15 bases left between them. This CDR3 spans 15 amino acids. Germline CDR1 is ENHRY and CDR2 is SYGVKD. Points on this clonotype: Its antigen is undetermined.

TCRdb ran MiXCR on the 5' RACE reads and lists one entry per CDR3 protein. The table has about 58,000 distinct CDR3 sequences, about 27% seen once; the top ten hold about 42%. The chain has TRBV10-3 and TRBJ1-6; D unresolved. The specimen sequenced was PBMCs or a T cell subset sorted from them (not recorded which). This receptor was identified in a man between 18 and 29 years old who had mild COVID-19 (a few samples of this study predate the infection). Cell type and time point are not known. CDR3 nucleotides: TGTGCCATCAGTGAGGAGGGTAGTGTGCGATCACCCCTCCACTTT. Its translation is CAISEEGSVRSPLHF.